The source of this TCR beta chain is a study of glioma-infiltrating T cells after dendritic cell vaccination. Overall study: Dendritic cells derived from monocytes and pulsed with autologous tumor lysate formed the vaccine. Points from the study as a whole: Complete blood and tumor specimen sets were limited to few patients.

Time point denoted: after dendritic cell vaccination, including at tumor progression/relapse. As to this clone: What it binds is not known.

V lost 4 bases and J lost 0, with 7 bases in between. Germline-derived CDR1 and CDR2 are SNHLY and FYNNEI. CDR3 length: 15 residues. Profiling relied on immunoSEQ multiplex PCR, and the TCRdb table lists in-frame clones only, not all of them. The table records roughly 56,000 clones, approximately 87% of them present only once. This specimen consisted of blood, obtained after dendritic cell vaccination. This chain links TRBV2 with TRBJ2-6; D call uncertain. This receptor was taken from a human donor with glioblastoma. As DNA, the CDR3 is TGTGCCAGCAGTGTCACGGTCTCTGGGGCCAACGTCCTGACTTTC. Protein product: CASSVTVSGANVLTF.